This T cell receptor (beta chain) comes out of a study of OX40 agonist ivuxolimab in advanced cancers. Background on the study: The drug used for patients, ivuxolimab, was an agonistic anti-OX40 (CD134) antibody. Study-wide findings and caveats: Undetermined was the antigen specificity of the expanded peripheral T cells.

The CDR3 is made up of 14 amino acids. V was shortened by 4 bases and J by 8 bases, with 15 bases between the two germline ends. Germline V gene sequence: CDR1 SGHTA, CDR2 FQGNSA. Produced via immunoSEQ multiplex PCR; TCRdb's table is partial and in-frame only. The sample shows over 50,000 clones, 85% to 90% of them seen only once. This clone is a singleton in its sample. Its target is unknown. V and J are TRBV7-2 and TRBJ2-4; TRBD1 or TRBD2 may be the D gene (6 bases each). This specimen was CD4+ or CD8+ T cells sorted from blood, taken in a trial of the OX40 agonist ivuxolimab. The source of this sequence is an adult with an advanced solid tumor such as melanoma, head and neck, liver or kidney cancer. The CDR3 DNA sequence: TGTGCCAGCAGCTCCGGAGGGGGTCTGGACATTCAGTACTTC. Its translation: CASSSGGGLDIQYF.